This record covers a single TCR beta chain. The sample comes from a study of blood T cell repertoires in COVID-19. Repertoires were generated with immunoSEQ multiplex PCR, while TCRdb's copy carries only in-frame clones and drops some. The sample has roughly 70,000 clones; roughly 84% are singletons. The sample taken for sequencing was peripheral blood. This receptor was taken from a man aged 70 or older with acute or convalescent COVID-19.

The CDR3 sequence: CASSPIPSEAEAFF. In DNA form, the CDR3 reads TGTGCCAGCAGCCCCATCCCTTCGGAGGCTGAAGCTTTCTTT. The chain combines TRBV5-5 with TRBJ1-1; D is ambiguous. V lost 4 bases, J lost 6 bases, and 16 bases lay in between. CDR1 is SGHKS, CDR2 YYEKEE, per germline (reference sequence). This CDR3 has 14 amino acids.